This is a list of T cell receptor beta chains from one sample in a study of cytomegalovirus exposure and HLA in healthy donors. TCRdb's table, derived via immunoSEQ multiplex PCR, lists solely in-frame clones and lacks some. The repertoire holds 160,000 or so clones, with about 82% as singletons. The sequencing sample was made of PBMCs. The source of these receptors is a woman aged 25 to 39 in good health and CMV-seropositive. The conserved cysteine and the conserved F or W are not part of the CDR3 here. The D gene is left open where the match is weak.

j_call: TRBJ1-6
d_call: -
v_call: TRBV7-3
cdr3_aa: ASSLTGPSPLH

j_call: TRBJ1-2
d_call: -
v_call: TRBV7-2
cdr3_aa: ASSLAMGGAGGYT

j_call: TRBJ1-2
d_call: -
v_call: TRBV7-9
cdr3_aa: ASSLSGDPNYGYT

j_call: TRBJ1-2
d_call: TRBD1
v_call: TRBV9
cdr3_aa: VSSVGEQGFYGYT

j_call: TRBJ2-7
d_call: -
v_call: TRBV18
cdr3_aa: ASSPRGPWPYEQY

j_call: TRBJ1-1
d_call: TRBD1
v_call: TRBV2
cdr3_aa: ASRDRGNTEAF

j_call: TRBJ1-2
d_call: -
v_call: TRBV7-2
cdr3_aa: ASSLNSYYGYT

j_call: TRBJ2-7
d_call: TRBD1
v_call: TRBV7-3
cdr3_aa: ASSLTYRGQYEQY

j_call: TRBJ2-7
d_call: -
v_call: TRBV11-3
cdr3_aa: ASSLDSRYEQY

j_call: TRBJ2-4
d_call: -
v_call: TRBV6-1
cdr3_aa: ASGVGEIDIQY

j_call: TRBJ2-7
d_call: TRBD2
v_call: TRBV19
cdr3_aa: ASSRLTSGGFYEQY

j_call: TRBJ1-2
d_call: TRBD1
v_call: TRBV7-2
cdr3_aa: ASSSPRDRALFGGYT

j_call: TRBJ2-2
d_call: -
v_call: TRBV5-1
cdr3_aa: ASSLGQTHTGELF

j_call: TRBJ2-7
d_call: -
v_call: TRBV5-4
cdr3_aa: ASSRGREQY

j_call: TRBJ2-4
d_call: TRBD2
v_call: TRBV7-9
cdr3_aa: ASSLQGLAGVRFKNIQY

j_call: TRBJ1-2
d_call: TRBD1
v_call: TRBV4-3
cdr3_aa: ASSRQGEGYT

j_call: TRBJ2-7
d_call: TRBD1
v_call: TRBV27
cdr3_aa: ASSPSTGSAYEQY

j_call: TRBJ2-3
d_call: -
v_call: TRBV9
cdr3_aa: ASSVVGRDYTDTQY

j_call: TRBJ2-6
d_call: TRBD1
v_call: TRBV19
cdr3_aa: ASSPLRETGGSGANVLT

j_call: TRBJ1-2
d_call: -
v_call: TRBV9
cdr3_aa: ASSVGLDSYGYT

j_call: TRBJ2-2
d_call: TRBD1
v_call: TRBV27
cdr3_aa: ASSLWPGQGGTGELF

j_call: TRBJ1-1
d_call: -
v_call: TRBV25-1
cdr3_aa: ASSENSRRKAF

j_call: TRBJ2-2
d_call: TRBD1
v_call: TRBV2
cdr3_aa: ASYRPRTGDTGELF

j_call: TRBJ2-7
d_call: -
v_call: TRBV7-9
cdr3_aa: SSSSGDTEQY

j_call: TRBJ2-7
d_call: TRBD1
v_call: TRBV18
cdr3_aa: ASSSRDRALEQY

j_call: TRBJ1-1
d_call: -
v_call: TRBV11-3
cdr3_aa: ASSLGRGENPEAF

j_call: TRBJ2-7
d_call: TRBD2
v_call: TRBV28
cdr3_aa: ASSYDSYVGTTEQY

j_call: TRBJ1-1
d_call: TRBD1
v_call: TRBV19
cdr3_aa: ASSTRDRGGTEAF

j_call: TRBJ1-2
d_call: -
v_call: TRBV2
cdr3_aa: ASSGEPDYGYT

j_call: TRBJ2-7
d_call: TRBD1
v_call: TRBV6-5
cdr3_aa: ASSERSGQNQY